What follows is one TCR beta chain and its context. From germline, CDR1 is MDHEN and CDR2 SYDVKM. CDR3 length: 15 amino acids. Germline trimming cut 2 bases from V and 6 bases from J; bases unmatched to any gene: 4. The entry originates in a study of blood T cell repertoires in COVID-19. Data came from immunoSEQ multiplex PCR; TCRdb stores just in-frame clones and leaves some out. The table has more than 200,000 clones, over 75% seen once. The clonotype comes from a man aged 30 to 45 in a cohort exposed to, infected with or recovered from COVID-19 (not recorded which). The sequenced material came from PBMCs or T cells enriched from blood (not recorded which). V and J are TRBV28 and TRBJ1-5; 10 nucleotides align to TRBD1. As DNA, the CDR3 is TGTGCCAGCAGTTTACCTGACAGGGGGCCTCAGCCCCAGCATTTT. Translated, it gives CASSLPDRGPQPQHF.